The 25 T cell receptor beta chains given below trace back to one sample, sequenced in a study of blood T cells in healthy people across ages (dated by TCRdb to the mid-2010s). The library was made by 5' RACE. A second PCR of about 7 to 12 cycles was run with a J-beta primer mix and a sample-barcoded 5' primer. TCRdb cleaned the public reads at Q25 with fastp, built clones with MiXCR and kept in-frame beta chains. Entries are consolidated by CDR3 protein sequence, retaining the most common genes and DNA. The sample table contains around 1,900,000 distinct CDR3 sequences; only one count was recorded for about two fifths of them. About 21% of the sample lies in the top ten. Specimen: blood. These receptors were collected from a human donor in good health.

The chain links TRBV20-1 to TRBJ2-1; the match to TRBD1 covers 11 bases. The CDR3 spans 16 residues. After removal of 5 bases from V and 4 bases from J, the junction contained 10 bases not matched to a gene. Germline CDR1 DFQATT, CDR2 SNEGSKA (reference sequence). CDR3 protein: CSALRPGTGGYNEQFF. The CDR3 bases are TGCAGTGCTCTCCGACCCGGGACAGGGGGTTACAATGAGCAGTTCTTC.

This chain joins TRBV20-1 and TRBJ2-1; 11 positions match TRBD2. The CDR3 covers 14 residues. V lost 1 base, J lost 5 bases, and 1 base stayed unmatched. Germline loops: CDR1 DFQATT, CDR2 SNEGSKA (reference sequence). CDR3 nucleotide sequence: TGCAGTGCTAGAGCACTAGCGGGGGACAATGAGCAGTTCTTC. Protein: CSARALAGDNEQFF.

For this clonotype: An end of the junction does not agree with germline; a read error may underlie this. The rearrangement links TRBV29-1 to TRBJ2-5; no firm D call. Germline values: CDR1 SQVTM, CDR2 ANQGSEA. This CDR3 region has 13 residues. The CDR3 DNA reads as TGCAGGGTTGAAGAGACCATCCCAGAGACCCAGTACTTC. Its protein is CRVEETIPETQYF.

The chain joins TRBV7-2 to TRBJ2-5; TRBD2 matches 14 bases. This CDR3 comprises 13 residues. Per germline, CDR1 SGHTA and CDR2 FQGNSA. The CDR3 DNA sequence: TGTGGACTAGCGGGGGGGCCGGGAGAGACCCAGTACTTC. It yields the protein CGLAGGPGETQYF.

This clonotype was seen only a few times. The chain is built from TRBV7-2 and TRBJ1-6, with a weak D call TRBD1 (6 bases). From germline, CDR1 is SGHTA and CDR2 FQGNSA. Trimming left V 5 bases short and J 8 bases short, with 16 bases between. This CDR3 is built from 15 residues. The CDR3 loop is CASSPSYWTDSPLHF. CDR3 DNA: TGTGCCAGCAGCCCATCTTATTGGACAGATTCACCCCTCCACTTT.

V and J are TRBV7-9 and TRBJ1-5; D unresolved. CDR3 size: 15 residues. CDR1 SEHNR and CDR2 FQNEAQ come from the germline V gene (reference sequence). Trimming removed 1 base at V and 3 bases at J, with 10 bases between. The CDR3 protein is CASSLGAAFNQPQHF. The CDR3 DNA reads as TGTGCCAGCAGCTTAGGGGCAGCTTTCAATCAGCCCCAGCATTTT.

The rearrangement joins TRBV7-9 to TRBJ2-1, with TRBD2 identical over 8 bases. The CDR3 loop spans 13 amino acids. The germline CDR1 and CDR2 sequences are SEHNR and FQNEAQ (reference sequence). V shed 4 bases, J shed 12 bases, and the junction held 8 bases outside the gene matches. CDR3 sequence: CASSSGTSGGQFF. As DNA, the CDR3 is TGTGCCAGCAGCTCCGGGACTAGTGGGGGGCAGTTCTTC.

This clonotype was counted between two and nine times. This chain links TRBV29-1 with TRBJ2-6; perhaps D is TRBD1 or TRBD2 (5 bases each). The germline CDR1 and CDR2 sequences are SQVTM and ANQGSEA. V lost 7 bases, J lost 0 bases, and 25 bases lay in between. The CDR3 runs to 19 residues. The CDR3 spells CSALGTGTPFPSGANVLTF. DNA of the CDR3: TGCAGCGCCCTGGGGACCGGGACCCCGTTTCCCTCTGGGGCCAACGTCCTGACTTTC.

Details on this clonotype: An end of the junction differs from the germline gene, which may be a read error. The CDR3 region has the DNA TGTGCCGGCAGCTTAATGCTGTTGGGTTCGACCCAGTACTTC. It codes for CAGSLMLLGSTQYF. The rearrangement joins TRBV7-9 to TRBJ2-5; D ambiguous. The germline CDR1 and CDR2 sequences are SEHNR and FQNEAQ (reference sequence). CDR3 size: 14 residues.

The genes are TRBV29-1 and TRBJ1-1; 9 nucleotides align to TRBD1. J gave up 8 bases and V 3 bases, and 4 bases lay outside the gene matches. The germline gives CDR1 SQVTM, CDR2 ANQGSEA. This CDR3 has 12 residues. CDR3 DNA: TGCAGCGTTGACGGACAGGGGTTCGAAGCTTTCTTT. Amino acids: CSVDGQGFEAFF.

This clonotype was seen a few times. The CDR3 DNA reads TGTGCCATCAGCGAGGGACCATTTCGCACTGAAGCTTTCTTT. It encodes CAISEGPFRTEAFF. V is TRBV10-3 and J is TRBJ1-1; perhaps TRBD1 as D (5 bases). The CDR3 consists of 14 residues. Looked up from germline, CDR1 is ENHRY and CDR2 is SYGVKD. V lost 6 bases, J lost 4 bases, and 15 bases lay in between.

This rearrangement joins TRBV6-2 or TRBV6-3 to TRBJ1-1; D is ambiguous. Trimming shortened V by 2 bases and J by 8 bases, and 6 bases separated the two germline ends. The CDR3 extends over 11 amino acids. Germline CDR1 is MNHEY and CDR2 is SVGEGT. CDR3 loop: CASSYVSEAFF. CDR3 DNA: TGTGCCAGCAGTTACGTCTCCGAAGCTTTCTTT.

A single count supports this clonotype. V and J are TRBV29-1 and TRBJ2-5, with 7 positions matching TRBD2. Germline V gene data show CDR1 as SQVTM and CDR2 as ANQGSEA. This CDR3 has 12 amino acids. The ends lost 5 bases at V and 11 bases at J; junction bases unmatched: 11. This CDR3 is CSVKVGGEGQYF. The CDR3 DNA follows: TGCAGCGTTAAGGTTGGGGGGGAGGGGCAGTACTTC.

The chain recombines TRBV7-2 with TRBJ2-3, with 9 bases fitting TRBD2. The V and J ends lost 1 base and 2 bases, in that order; junction bases with no gene match: 13. CDR3 length equals 19 residues. The V gene's germline CDR1 is SGHTA and CDR2 FQGNSA. The CDR3 reads CASSLVWWRGGPSTDTQYF. In nucleotides, the CDR3 is TGTGCCAGCAGCTTAGTTTGGTGGCGGGGGGGACCCTCCACAGATACGCAGTATTTT.

The chain has TRBV7-2 and TRBJ1-1; D is unclear. This CDR3 region has 13 residues. Germline CDR1 is SGHTA and CDR2 is FQGNSA. V gave up 6 bases and J gave up 1 base, with 9 bases separating them. The CDR3 DNA is TGTGCCAGCAGATGGGCCCAGAACACTGAAGCTTTCTTT. Its translation is CASRWAQNTEAFF.

The gene calls are TRBV20-1 and TRBJ1-2, with D possibly TRBD1 on 5 matching bases. Trimming took 6 bases from V and 6 from J, leaving 20 bases between them. Germline V CDR1 and CDR2: DFQATT, SNEGSKA (reference sequence). The CDR3 is 14 amino acids. In nucleotides, the CDR3 is TGCAGTGCCCAGAGAGGCCAGGGTAATGATGGCTACACCTTC. Translating gives CSAQRGQGNDGYTF.

The chain is built from TRBV12-3 or TRBV12-4 and TRBJ2-1, with 12 positions matching TRBD1. There are 15 residues in the CDR3. The junction had 9 bases not matched to a gene; V was cut back by 6 bases and J by 9 bases. Written as DNA, the CDR3 is TGTGCCAGCAGCCCATACGGGACAGGGGGCGTTGAGCAGTTCTTC. Its protein is CASSPYGTGGVEQFF.

V usage is TRBV7-2 and J usage is TRBJ2-5; 8 nucleotides line up with TRBD2. This CDR3 comprises 14 residues. CDR1 and CDR2 (germline): SGHTA, FQGNSA. The J segment lost 4 bases and the V segment lost 4 bases, leaving 5 bases of the junction unmatched. The CDR3 nucleotides are TGTGCCAGCAGCTACCAGCGGGGGCTAGAGACCCAGTACTTC. Its protein product is CASSYQRGLETQYF.

The CDR3 DNA is TGTGCCAGCAGTCTCACCGGGACTAGCGACGAGCAGTACTTC. This gives the protein CASSLTGTSDEQYF. The rearrangement uses TRBV28 and TRBJ2-7; 10 nucleotides agree with TRBD2. This CDR3 region has 14 residues. V dropped 5 bases and J dropped 5; count of bases not matched to a gene: 6. Germline lookup yields CDR1 MDHEN and CDR2 SYDVKM.

The chain employs TRBV29-1 and TRBJ2-5, with no clear D. Trimming cost V 1 base and J 11 bases, with 20 bases left between them. This CDR3 contains 14 residues. CDR1 SQVTM and CDR2 ANQGSEA come from the germline V gene. CDR3 DNA sequence: TGCAGCGTTGAAGTTTGGCGGCAGAACAATGAGCAGTACTTC. It is translated as CSVEVWRQNNEQYF.

The chain uses TRBV20-1 and TRBJ2-2; 8 bases are a match to TRBD2. This CDR3 has 16 residues. Trimming removed 0 bases from V and 12 bases from J; junction bases left unmatched: 15. Looked up from germline, CDR1 is DFQATT and CDR2 is SNEGSKA (reference sequence). CDR3 amino acids: CSARDRRTSGDWKLFF. The CDR3 DNA reads TGCAGTGCTAGAGATCGTAGAACTAGCGGTGATTGGAAGCTGTTTTTT.

The chain is built from TRBV7-2 and TRBJ1-2, with a tentative D call TRBD1 (6 bases). Germline CDR1 is SGHTA and CDR2 is FQGNSA. Trimming cost V 2 bases and J 4 bases, with 17 bases left between them. The CDR3 is 16 residues long. This chain's CDR3 is CASSLSPDTGTYGYTF. In DNA form, the CDR3 reads TGTGCCAGCAGCTTATCCCCAGACACAGGGACCTATGGCTACACCTTC.

This chain uses TRBV15 with TRBJ2-7; 7 bases line up with TRBD2. Per germline, CDR1 LNHNV and CDR2 YYDKDF (reference sequence). The trim removed 4 bases at V and 5 bases at J, leaving 5 bases unmatched. This CDR3 spans 13 amino acids. The CDR3 DNA sequence: TGTGCCACCAGCACCTTGGCGGGGGACGAGCAGTACTTC. Amino acids: CATSTLAGDEQYF.

This clonotype was counted only a few times. The V and J genes are TRBV20-1 and TRBJ2-1; 10 bases line up with TRBD2. The J segment lost 6 bases and the V segment lost 3 bases, leaving 11 bases of the junction unmatched. Germline V lookup: CDR1 DFQATT, CDR2 SNEGSKA (reference sequence). This CDR3 has 16 residues. The CDR3 DNA is TGCAGTGCTAGTGACGAGACTAGCGGGCTGGTCAATGAGCAGTTCTTC. It yields the protein CSASDETSGLVNEQFF.

This clonotype was seen a few times. The chain recombines TRBV4-1 with TRBJ1-2; no reliable D call. Germline V gives CDR1 MGHRA, CDR2 YSYEKL. V was pared by 1 base and J by 1 base, with 7 bases between. The CDR3 is 14 amino acids. The CDR3 is CASSQVGLNYGYTF. The CDR3, as DNA: TGCGCCAGCAGCCAAGTTGGCCTTAACTATGGCTACACCTTC.